The sequence of this T cell receptor (beta chain) was determined in a study of OX40 agonist ivuxolimab in advanced cancers. At the level of the study: Among those enrolled, mean age was roughly 62 years (range about 23 to 79) and 82.7% were male.

V was pared by 0 bases and J by 9 bases, with 14 bases of the junction left unmatched. The CDR3 covers 17 residues. Germline-derived CDR1 and CDR2 are SQVTM and ANQGSEA. Blood draws occurred at baseline, cycle 4 day 1, and cycle 7 day 1. Repertoires were generated with immunoSEQ multiplex PCR, while TCRdb's copy carries only in-frame clones and drops some. Here the sample spans 31,000 or so clones, approximately 84% being singletons. The sample consisted of CD4+ or CD8+ T cells sorted from blood, taken in a trial of the OX40 agonist ivuxolimab. V gene TRBV29-1 combines with J gene TRBJ2-1, with 10 bases aligning to TRBD2. The origin of this receptor is an adult with an advanced solid tumor such as melanoma, head and neck, liver or kidney cancer. DNA of the CDR3: TGCAGCGTTGAAGATCGGGCTAGCGGGGGTTTATGGGTTGAGCAGTTCTTC. This translates into CSVEDRASGGLWVEQFF.